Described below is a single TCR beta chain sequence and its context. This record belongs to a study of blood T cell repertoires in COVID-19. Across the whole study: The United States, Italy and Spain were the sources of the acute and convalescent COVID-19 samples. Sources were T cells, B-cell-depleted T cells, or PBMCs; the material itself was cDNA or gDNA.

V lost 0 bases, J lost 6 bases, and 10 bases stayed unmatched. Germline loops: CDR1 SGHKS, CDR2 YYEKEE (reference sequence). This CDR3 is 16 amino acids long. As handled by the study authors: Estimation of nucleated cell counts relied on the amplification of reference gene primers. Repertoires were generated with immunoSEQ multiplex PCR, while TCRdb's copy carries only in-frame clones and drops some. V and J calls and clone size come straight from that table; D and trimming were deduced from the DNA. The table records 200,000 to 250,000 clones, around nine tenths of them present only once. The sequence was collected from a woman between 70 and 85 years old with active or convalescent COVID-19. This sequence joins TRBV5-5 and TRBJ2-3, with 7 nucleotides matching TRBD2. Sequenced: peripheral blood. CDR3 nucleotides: TGTGCCAGCAGCTTGGGACTAGCTAGCTCCGTGGATACGCAGTATTTT. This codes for CASSLGLASSVDTQYF.